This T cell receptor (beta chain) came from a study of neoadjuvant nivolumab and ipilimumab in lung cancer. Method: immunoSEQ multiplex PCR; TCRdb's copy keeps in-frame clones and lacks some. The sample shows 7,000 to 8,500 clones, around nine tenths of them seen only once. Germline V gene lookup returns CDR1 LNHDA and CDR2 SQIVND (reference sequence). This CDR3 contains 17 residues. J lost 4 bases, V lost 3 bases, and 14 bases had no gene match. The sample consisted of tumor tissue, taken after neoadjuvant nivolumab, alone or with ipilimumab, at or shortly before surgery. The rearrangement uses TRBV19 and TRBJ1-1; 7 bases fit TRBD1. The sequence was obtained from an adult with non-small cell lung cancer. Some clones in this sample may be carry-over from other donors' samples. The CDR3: CASSMARDRVWSTEAFF. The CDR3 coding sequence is TGTGCCAGTAGTATGGCGCGAGACAGGGTTTGGAGCACTGAAGCTTTCTTT.